This TCR beta chain was identified in a study of blood T cell repertoires in COVID-19. About the research overall: The United States, Italy and Spain supplied acute and convalescent COVID-19 samples. The cDNA or gDNA used as material had been derived from T cells, B-cell-depleted T cells, or PBMCs.

Concerning this clone: At the DNA level, this CDR3 is encoded by other sequences in the same sample as well.

The V and J ends lost 4 bases and 2 bases, in that order; junction bases with no gene match: 7. CDR1 and CDR2 from the germline V gene are SGHRS and YFSETQ. The CDR3 is 15 amino acids. The Seattle site enrolled patients during active infection and followed them longitudinally. In the source study's methods: Reference gene primer amplification gave estimated nucleated cell counts. Some clones are missing from TCRdb's copy, which holds only in-frame ones; the method was immunoSEQ multiplex PCR. The V and J calls and clone size were taken over from that table, and D and trimming were inferred from the DNA. The sample includes 130,000 to 150,000 clones, about 85% of them seen just once.

Sequenced material: peripheral blood. The sequence was obtained from a woman aged 65 to 85 with COVID-19, enrolled during active disease. This chain uses TRBV5-1 with TRBJ1-1; 8 bases agree with TRBD1. The CDR3 bases are TGCGCCAGCAGCCTCGGACAGGGCCGTAACACTGAAGCTTTCTTT. Translating gives CASSLGQGRNTEAFF.